The next 5 T cell receptor beta chains were all read from a single sample in a study of T cell responses to AZD1222 COVID-19 vaccine. Assay: immunoSEQ multiplex PCR; the TCRdb copy retains only in-frame clones and omits some. Of approximately 180,000 clones listed, over 85% are singletons. This specimen was peripheral blood, taken on day 0 of AZD1222 vaccination. All receptors come from an adult in good health.

This chain connects TRBV7-5 to TRBJ2-7; TRBD1, as called in the table, went unchecked against the DNA. TRBV7-5 is reported as a pseudogene. The CDR3 totals 15 residues. The CDR3 DNA reads TGTGTCAGAAACCGCACAAGGGGTAGACCCTACGAGCAGTACTTC. Translation gives CVRNRTRGRPYEQYF.

This chain joins TRBV24-1 and TRBJ2-7, with 10 bases that match TRBD1. Germline CDR1 and CDR2: KGHDR and SFDVKD. V lost 1 base and J lost 2; bases outside the gene matches: 7. The CDR3 covers 17 residues. CDR3 protein: CATSDFLAGTGAYEQYF. For the CDR3, the DNA is TGTGCCACCAGTGATTTCCTAGCCGGGACAGGGGCCTACGAGCAGTACTTC.

The chain joins TRBV5-4 to TRBJ2-3, with D tentatively TRBD2 (7 bases). This CDR3 has 17 residues. Germline V gene sequence: CDR1 SGHNT, CDR2 YYREEE (reference sequence). V lost 4 bases and J 3 bases, leaving 21 bases between the germline ends. CDR3 loop: CASSLGGQGSKTDTQYF. The CDR3 nucleotides read TGTGCCAGCAGCCTCGGGGGGCAGGGATCGAAAACAGATACGCAGTATTTT.

This chain connects TRBV29-1 to TRBJ1-1; tentative D call: TRBD1 (6 bases). CDR3 length equals 15 residues. Per germline, CDR1 SQVTM and CDR2 ANQGSEA. Trimming took 5 bases from V and 4 from J, leaving 20 bases between them. The DNA for the CDR3 is TGCAGCGTTCACCACCCGACCAGGGGAGGCACTGAAGCTTTCTTT. Translation: CSVHHPTRGGTEAFF. The full variable domain, rest sourced from reference TRBV29-1 and TRBJ1-1, is SAVISQKPSRDICQRGTSLTIQCQVDSQVTMMFWYRQQPGQSLTLIATANQGSEATYESGFVIDKFPISRPNLTFSTLTVSNMSPEDSSIYLCSVHHPTRGGTEAFFGQGTRLTVV.

CDR3 protein: CASSHTEGNQPQHF. The CDR3 nucleotides are TGTGCCAGCAGCCACACGGAGGGAAATCAGCCCCAGCATTTT. J is TRBJ1-5 and V is TRBV7-2; no firm D call. Trimming left V 5 bases short and J 4 bases short, with 12 bases between. The CDR3 is 14 residues long. CDR1 SGHTA and CDR2 FQGNSA come from the germline V gene.